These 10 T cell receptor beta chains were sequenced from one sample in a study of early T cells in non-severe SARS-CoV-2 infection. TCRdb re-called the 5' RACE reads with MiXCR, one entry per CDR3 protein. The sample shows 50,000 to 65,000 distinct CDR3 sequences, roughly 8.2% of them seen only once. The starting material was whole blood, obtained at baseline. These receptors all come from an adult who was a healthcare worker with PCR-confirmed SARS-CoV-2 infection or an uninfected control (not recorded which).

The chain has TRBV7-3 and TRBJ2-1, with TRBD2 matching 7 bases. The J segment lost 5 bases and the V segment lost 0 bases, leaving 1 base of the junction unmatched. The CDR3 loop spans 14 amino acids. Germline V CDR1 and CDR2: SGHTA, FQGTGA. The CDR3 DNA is TGTGCCAGCAGCTTAACGGGAGGGGACAATGAGCAGTTCTTC. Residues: CASSLTGGDNEQFF.

The CDR3 nucleotides read TGCAGTGACGCCGGGACTAGCGGGGTCGCTGAGCAGTTCTTC. Its translation: CSDAGTSGVAEQFF. The rearrangement uses TRBV20-1 and TRBJ2-1, with TRBD2 matching over 13 bases. Per germline, CDR1 DFQATT and CDR2 SNEGSKA (reference sequence). The ends lost 7 bases at V and 9 bases at J; junction bases unmatched: 9. The CDR3 runs to 14 residues.

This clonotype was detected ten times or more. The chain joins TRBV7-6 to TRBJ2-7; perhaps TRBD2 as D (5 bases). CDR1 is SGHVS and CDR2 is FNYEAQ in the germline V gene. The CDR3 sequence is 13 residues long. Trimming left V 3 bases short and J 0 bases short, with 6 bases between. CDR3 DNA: TGTGCCAGCAGCTTTGGGAGCTCCTACGAGCAGTACTTC. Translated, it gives CASSFGSSYEQYF. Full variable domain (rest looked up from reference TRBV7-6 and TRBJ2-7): GAGVSQSPRYKVTKRGQDVALRCDPISGHVSLYWYRQALGQGPEFLTYFNYEAQQDKSGLPNDRFSAERPEGSISTLTIQRTEQRDSAMYRCASSFGSSYEQYFGPGTRLTVT.

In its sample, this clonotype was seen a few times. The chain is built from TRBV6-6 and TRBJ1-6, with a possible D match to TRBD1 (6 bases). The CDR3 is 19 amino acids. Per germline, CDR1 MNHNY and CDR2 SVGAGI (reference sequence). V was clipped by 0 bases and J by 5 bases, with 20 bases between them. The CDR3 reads CASSYSMSPGTRDNSPLHF. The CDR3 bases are TGTGCCAGCAGTTACTCGATGTCCCCGGGGACACGCGATAATTCACCCCTCCACTTT.

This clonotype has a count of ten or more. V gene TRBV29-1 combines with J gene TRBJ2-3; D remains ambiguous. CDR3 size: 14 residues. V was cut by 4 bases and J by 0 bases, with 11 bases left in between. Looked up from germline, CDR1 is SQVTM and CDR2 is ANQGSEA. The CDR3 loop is CSVAQSISTDTQYF. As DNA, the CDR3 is TGCAGCGTTGCCCAATCCATTAGCACAGATACGCAGTATTTT.

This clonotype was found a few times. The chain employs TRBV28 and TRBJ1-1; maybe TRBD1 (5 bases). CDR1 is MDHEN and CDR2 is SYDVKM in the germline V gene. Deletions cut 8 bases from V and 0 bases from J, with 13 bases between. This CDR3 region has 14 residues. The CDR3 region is CASGQQALNTEAFF. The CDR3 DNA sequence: TGTGCCAGCGGGCAACAGGCTTTGAACACTGAAGCTTTCTTT. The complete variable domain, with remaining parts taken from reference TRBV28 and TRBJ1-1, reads DVKVTQSSRYLVKRTGEKVFLECVQDMDHENMFWYRQDPGLGLRLIYFSYDVKMKEKGDIPEGYSVSREKKERFSLILESASTNQTSMYLCASGQQALNTEAFFGQGTRLTVV.

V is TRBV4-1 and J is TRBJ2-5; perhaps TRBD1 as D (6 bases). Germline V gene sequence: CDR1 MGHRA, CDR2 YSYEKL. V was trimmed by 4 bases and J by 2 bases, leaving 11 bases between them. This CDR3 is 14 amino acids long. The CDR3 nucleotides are TGCGCCAGCAGCCGGGGGCTGGGGCAAGAGACCCAGTACTTC. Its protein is CASSRGLGQETQYF.

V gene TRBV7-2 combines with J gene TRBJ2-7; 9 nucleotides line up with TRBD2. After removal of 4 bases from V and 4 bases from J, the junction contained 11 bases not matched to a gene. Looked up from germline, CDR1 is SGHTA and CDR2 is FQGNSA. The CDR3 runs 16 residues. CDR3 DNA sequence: TGTGCCAGCAGCTCGCCCGGGTTAGCGGGAGAGTACGAGCAGTACTTC. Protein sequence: CASSSPGLAGEYEQYF.

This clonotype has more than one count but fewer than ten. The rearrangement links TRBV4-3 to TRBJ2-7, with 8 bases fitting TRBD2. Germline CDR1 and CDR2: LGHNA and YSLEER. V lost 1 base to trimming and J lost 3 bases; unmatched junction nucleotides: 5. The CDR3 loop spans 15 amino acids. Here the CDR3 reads CASSQVPGLVYEQYF. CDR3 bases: TGCGCCAGCAGCCAAGTCCCGGGACTAGTCTACGAGCAGTACTTC.

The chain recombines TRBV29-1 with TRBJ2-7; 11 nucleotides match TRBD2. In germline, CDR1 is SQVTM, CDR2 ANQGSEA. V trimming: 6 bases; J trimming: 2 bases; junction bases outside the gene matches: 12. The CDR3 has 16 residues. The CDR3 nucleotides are TGCAGCGTCGGAGACCAAGGGACTAGCGGTCCCTACGAGCAGTACTTC. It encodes CSVGDQGTSGPYEQYF.